The T cell receptor beta chain described here comes from a study of T cells expressing NK-cell markers. Turning to the study itself: One of the eight sequenced donors was seronegative, whereas the other seven were HCMV-seropositive.

Reprocessing the 5' RACE reads, TCRdb reports a single entry for every CDR3 protein and omits DNA. The listing contains around 550,000 distinct CDR3 sequences. Study-wide findings and caveats: The study found dominant NKG2C+ clonotypes at roughly 1.0-7.5% of CD8+ T cells in five or six donors.

This CDR3 comprises 14 residues. Per the germline V gene, CDR1 is DFQATT and CDR2 is SNEGSKA (reference sequence). A note on this clonotype: Its antigen is not known.

This chain joins TRBV20-1 and TRBJ2-3; the TCRdb call, TRBD1, lacks DNA for checking. The sequencing sample was made of blood T cells: a sorted CD56 or NKG2C T cell subset, CD4+ or CD8+ T cells, or bulk PBMC T cells (not recorded which). This TCR derives from a man between 18 and 35 years old in good health. CDR3 region: CSALDGGAQDTQYF.